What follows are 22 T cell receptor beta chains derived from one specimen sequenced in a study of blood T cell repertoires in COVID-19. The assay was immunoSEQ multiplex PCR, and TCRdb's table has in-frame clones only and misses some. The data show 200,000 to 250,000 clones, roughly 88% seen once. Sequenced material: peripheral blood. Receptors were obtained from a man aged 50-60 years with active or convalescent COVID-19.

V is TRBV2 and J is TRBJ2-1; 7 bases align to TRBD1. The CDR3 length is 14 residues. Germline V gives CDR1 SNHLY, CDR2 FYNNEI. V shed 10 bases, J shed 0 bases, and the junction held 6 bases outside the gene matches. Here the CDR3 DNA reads TGTGCCACCTCTGACAGGGCCTCCTACAATGAGCAGTTCTTC. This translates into CATSDRASYNEQFF.

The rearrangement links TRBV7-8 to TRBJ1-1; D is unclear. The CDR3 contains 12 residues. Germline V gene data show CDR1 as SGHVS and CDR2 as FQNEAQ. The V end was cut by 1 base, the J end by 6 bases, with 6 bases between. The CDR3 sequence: CASSLGRSEAFF. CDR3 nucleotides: TGTGCCAGCAGCTTAGGGAGATCTGAAGCTTTCTTT.

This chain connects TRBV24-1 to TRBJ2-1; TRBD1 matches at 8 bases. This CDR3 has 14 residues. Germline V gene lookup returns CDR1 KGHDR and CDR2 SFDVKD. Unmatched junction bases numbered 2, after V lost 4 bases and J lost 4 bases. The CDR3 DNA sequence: TGTGCCACCAGTGACAGGACAGGGTACAATGAGCAGTTCTTC. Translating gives CATSDRTGYNEQFF.

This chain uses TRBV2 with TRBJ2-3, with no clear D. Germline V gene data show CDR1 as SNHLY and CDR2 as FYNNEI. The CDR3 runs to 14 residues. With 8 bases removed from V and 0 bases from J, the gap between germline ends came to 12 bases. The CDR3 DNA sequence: TGTGCCAGCGTTAAGGCCAGGAGCACAGATACGCAGTATTTT. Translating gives CASVKARSTDTQYF.

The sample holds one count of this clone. The CDR3 loop reads CASSIDVTPYGYTF. CDR3 DNA sequence: TGTGCCAGTAGTATTGACGTGACACCTTATGGCTACACCTTC. The rearrangement uses TRBV19 and TRBJ1-2; D remains ambiguous. The CDR3 runs to 14 residues. Germline CDR1 reads LNHDA; CDR2 reads SQIVND (reference sequence). The V gene lost 3 bases and the J gene lost 5 bases, with 13 bases spanning the gap.

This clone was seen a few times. DNA of the CDR3: TGCGCCAGCAGCTTGGGGCCTGGACTAGCGGGCTACAATGAGCAGTTCTTC. Translated, it gives CASSLGPGLAGYNEQFF. J is TRBJ2-1 and V is TRBV5-1; 11 positions match TRBD2. The CDR3 has 17 amino acids. Germline CDR1 is SGHRS and CDR2 is YFSETQ. The trim removed 0 bases at V and 3 bases at J, leaving 5 bases unmatched.

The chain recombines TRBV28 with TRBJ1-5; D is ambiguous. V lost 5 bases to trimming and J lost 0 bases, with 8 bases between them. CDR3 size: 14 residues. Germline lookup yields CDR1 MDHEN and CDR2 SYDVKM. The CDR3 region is CASSPVYSNQPQHF. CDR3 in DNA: TGTGCCAGCAGTCCCGTCTATAGCAATCAGCCCCAGCATTTT. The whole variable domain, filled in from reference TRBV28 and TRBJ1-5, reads DVKVTQSSRYLVKRTGEKVFLECVQDMDHENMFWYRQDPGLGLRLIYFSYDVKMKEKGDIPEGYSVSREKKERFSLILESASTNQTSMYLCASSPVYSNQPQHFGDGTRLSIL.

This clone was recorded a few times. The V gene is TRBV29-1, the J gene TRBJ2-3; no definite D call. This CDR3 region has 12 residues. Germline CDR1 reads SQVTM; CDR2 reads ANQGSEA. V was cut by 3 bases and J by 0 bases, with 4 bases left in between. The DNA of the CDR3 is TGCAGCGTTGACCCTAGCACAGATACGCAGTATTTT. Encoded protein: CSVDPSTDTQYF.

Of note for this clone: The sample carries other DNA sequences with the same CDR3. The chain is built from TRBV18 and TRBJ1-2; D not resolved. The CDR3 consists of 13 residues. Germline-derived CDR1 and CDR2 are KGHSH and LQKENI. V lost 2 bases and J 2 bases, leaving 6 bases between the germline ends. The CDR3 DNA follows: TGTGCCAGCTCACCAGAACTGAACTATGGCTACACCTTC. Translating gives CASSPELNYGYTF.

The CDR3 DNA reads TGTGCCAGCAGTTTTCGTCGGCTTGGCGGCCCGCTCGGGCAGTACTTC. Protein sequence: CASSFRRLGGPLGQYF. The rearrangement uses TRBV28 and TRBJ2-7; D remains ambiguous. The CDR3 is 16 amino acids. Trimming pared 3 bases from V and 9 bases from J, leaving 24 bases between. Germline loops: CDR1 MDHEN, CDR2 SYDVKM.

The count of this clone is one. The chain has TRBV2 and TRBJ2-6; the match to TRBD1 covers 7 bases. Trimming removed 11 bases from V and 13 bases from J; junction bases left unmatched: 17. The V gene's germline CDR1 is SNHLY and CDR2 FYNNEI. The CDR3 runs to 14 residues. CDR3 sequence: CAVRDSSHNWVLTF. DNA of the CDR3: TGTGCCGTGAGGGACAGTTCCCACAACTGGGTCCTGACTTTC.

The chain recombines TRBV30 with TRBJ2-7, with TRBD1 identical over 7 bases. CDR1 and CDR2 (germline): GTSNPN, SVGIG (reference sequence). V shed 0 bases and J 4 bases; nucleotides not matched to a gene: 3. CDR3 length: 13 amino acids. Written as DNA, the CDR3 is TGTGCCTGGAGTGTACGACAGGGTTACGAGCAGTACTTC. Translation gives CAWSVRQGYEQYF.

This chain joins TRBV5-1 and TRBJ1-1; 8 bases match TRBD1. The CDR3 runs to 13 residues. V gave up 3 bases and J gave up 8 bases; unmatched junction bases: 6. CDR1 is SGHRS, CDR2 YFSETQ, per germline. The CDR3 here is CASSWPGGAEAFF. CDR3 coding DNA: TGCGCCAGCAGCTGGCCAGGGGGCGCGGAAGCTTTCTTT.

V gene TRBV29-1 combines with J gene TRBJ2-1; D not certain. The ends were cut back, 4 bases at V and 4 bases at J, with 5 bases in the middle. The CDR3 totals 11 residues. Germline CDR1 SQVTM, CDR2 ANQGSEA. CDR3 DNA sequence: TGCAGCGTTGCCGTATACAATGAGCAGTTCTTC. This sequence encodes CSVAVYNEQFF.

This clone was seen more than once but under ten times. CDR3 region: CASSVSSGPYNEQFF. The CDR3, as DNA: TGTGCCAGCAGCGTTTCTAGCGGGCCTTACAATGAGCAGTTCTTC. The V call is TRBV9, the J call TRBJ2-1, with 8 positions matching TRBD2. CDR3 size: 15 residues. Germline V gene lookup returns CDR1 SGDLS and CDR2 YYNGEE. V dropped 2 bases and J dropped 4; count of bases not matched to a gene: 5.

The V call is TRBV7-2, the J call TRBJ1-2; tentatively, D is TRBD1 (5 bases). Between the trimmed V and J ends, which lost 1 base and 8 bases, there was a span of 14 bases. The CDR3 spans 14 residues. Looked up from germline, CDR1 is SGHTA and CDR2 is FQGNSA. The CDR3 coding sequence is TGTGCCAGCAGCTTAGTCCAGGGACTTGTCGGCTACACCTTC. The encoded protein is CASSLVQGLVGYTF.

CDR3 sequence: CASSPTFGGSYGYTF. The CDR3 coding sequence is TGCGCCAGCTCCCCCACCTTCGGGGGATCCTATGGCTACACCTTC. This rearrangement joins TRBV4-1 to TRBJ1-2; D perhaps matches TRBD1 (5 bases). Germline V CDR1 and CDR2: MGHRA, YSYEKL. With 8 bases removed from V and 4 bases from J, the gap between germline ends came to 20 bases. The CDR3 has 15 amino acids.

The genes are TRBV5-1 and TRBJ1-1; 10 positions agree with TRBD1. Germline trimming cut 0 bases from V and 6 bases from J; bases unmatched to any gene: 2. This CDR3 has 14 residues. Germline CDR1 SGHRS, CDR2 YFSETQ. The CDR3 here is CASSLVGTGAEAFF. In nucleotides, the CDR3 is TGCGCCAGCAGCTTGGTAGGGACAGGGGCTGAAGCTTTCTTT.

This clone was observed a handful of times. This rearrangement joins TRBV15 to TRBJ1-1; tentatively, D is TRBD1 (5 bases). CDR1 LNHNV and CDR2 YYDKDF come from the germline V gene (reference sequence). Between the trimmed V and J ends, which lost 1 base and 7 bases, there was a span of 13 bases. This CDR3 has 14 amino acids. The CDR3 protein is CATSRGGVDGEAFF. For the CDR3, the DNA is TGTGCCACCAGCAGAGGGGGGGTTGATGGTGAAGCTTTCTTT.

The CDR3 region has the DNA TGTGCCAGCAGTTTAGGCGCGGGGGGCAATGAGCAGTTCTTC. This translates into CASSLGAGGNEQFF. This sequence joins TRBV27 and TRBJ2-1, with 8 bases aligning to TRBD2. The length of the CDR3 is 14 residues. Losses at the gene ends were 2 bases for V and 6 bases for J; bases not matched to a gene: 3. The germline V gene encodes CDR1 MNHEY and CDR2 SMNVEV (reference sequence).

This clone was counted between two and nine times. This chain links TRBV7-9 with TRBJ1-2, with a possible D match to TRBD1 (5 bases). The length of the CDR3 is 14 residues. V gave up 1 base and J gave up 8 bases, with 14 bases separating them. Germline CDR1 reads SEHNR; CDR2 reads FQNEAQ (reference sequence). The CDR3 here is CASSLEFRVGGYTF. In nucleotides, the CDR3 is TGTGCCAGCAGCTTAGAATTCAGGGTTGGCGGCTACACCTTC.

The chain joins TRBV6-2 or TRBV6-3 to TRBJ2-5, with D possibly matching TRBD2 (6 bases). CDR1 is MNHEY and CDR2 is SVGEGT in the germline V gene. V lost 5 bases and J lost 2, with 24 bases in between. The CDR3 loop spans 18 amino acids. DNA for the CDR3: TGTGCCAGCAGTACCCCCCTGCCCTCGCGGGGACCACAAGAGACCCAGTACTTC. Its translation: CASSTPLPSRGPQETQYF.